This T cell receptor (beta chain) was documented in a study of cytomegalovirus exposure and HLA in healthy donors (dated by TCRdb to about 2017). Background for the entire study: An earlier analysis of more than 550 of the donors reported about 280 Gb of sequence data and approximately 120 million unique TCR beta sequences obtained from some 200 million T cells. Alongside the repertoire data, information on donor age, sex, ethnicity and CMV serostatus was compiled. Of the approximately 400 genotyped donors, roughly 80% fell in the genetic ancestry cluster associated with self-reported Caucasian donors. Every repertoire in the discovery cohort had been generated on one and the same sequencing platform. Using immunosequencing, the study profiled T cell repertoires from fewer than 700 subjects and related those repertoires to cytomegalovirus serostatus. Typing coverage differed by locus: A, B, C, DRB1 and DQB1 were typed in roughly 629-630 donors, DQA1 in about 550, DPA1 in nearly 610, and DPB1 in approximately 450. Among about 370 genotyped donors of the cohort, an average of around 250,000 unique TCR beta nucleotide sequences was sequenced per donor, of which roughly 17% were non-productive. An earlier analysis of around 540 of the donors applied high-throughput TCR beta sequencing to assess whether each TCR beta V gene segment acted as functional or pseudogenic. HLA typing covered class I and class II loci at four-digit resolution. Approximately 300 gigabases of sequencing data and roughly 80 million unique TCR sequences made up an early release that covered several hundred HLA-typed donors. To predict cytomegalovirus infection status, the study combined high-throughput TCR immunosequencing, statistical association of individual TCRs with disease status, and machine learning. Roughly 5 DR-DQ haplotypes were handled as single units for association and clustering because linkage in the cohort was strong. Genome-wide SNP genotypes for about 65% of the roughly 700 donors were used in a later genetic analysis, which treated that subset as a discovery cohort. The study aimed to test whether signatures of past pathogen exposure could be identified by cataloging public T cell receptors. A later analysis re-analyzed previously published TCR beta repertoires from 666 donors and added high-resolution HLA genotyping to study TCR occurrence patterns. Rather than drawing on any new phenotypic data, the later analysis identified candidate immune exposures from TCR beta sequences and the way those sequences occurred across donors. Besides the first cohort of around 700 subjects, a separate validation cohort made up of 95 to 150 different subjects was used.

The CDR3 runs 15 amino acids, cysteine and phenylalanine included. Of the read, only the CDR3 DNA is kept; its 45 bases are in frame from base 1. The germline V gene provides CDR1 ENHRY and CDR2 SYGVKD. V is trimmed back by 6 bases and J by 0 bases, and the junction contains 4 bases that no gene match accounts for. The method was the immunoSEQ multiplex PCR assay. For the multiplex PCR, a mixture combining 60 forward primers for TCR Vbeta segments and 13 reverse primers for TCR Jbeta segments was used. Amplification of the CDR3 region of rearranged TCR beta genes was performed with a multiplex PCR assay on genomic DNA. Amplified TCR beta libraries were sequenced as 87-base-pair reads on the Illumina HiSeq System. The source study handled its data this way. A later analysis counted about 80 million unique TCR beta chains across the 550 to 800 repertoires, and some 12 million of these chains were shared by at least two donors. A nearest-neighbor algorithm error-corrected the raw reads and collapsed the reads into unique sequences, merging closely related sequences to remove PCR and sequencing errors. CDR3 sequences were aligned to IMGT reference sequences to assign V, D and J gene segments. For a sequence to be retained, at least a six-nucleotide match to both a V gene segment and a J gene segment was required. A rearrangement counted as productive if the CDR3 had no stop codons and remained in frame with V and J, and every other rearrangement counted as non-productive. CDR3 was defined by IMGT convention, running from the second conserved V-encoded cysteine to the conserved J-encoded phenylalanine. The earlier analysis of about 610 of the donors excluded any sequence lacking an unambiguous match to a single V gene segment. In an earlier analysis of roughly 600 of the donors, a V segment was called functional when productive rearrangements were above 56.7%, and segregating when the standard deviation between donors exceeded 5%. A statistical classification framework was built to diagnose cytomegalovirus status from the catalog of TCR beta chain sequences. V and J gene assignment, in a later analysis, came from comparing TCR nucleotide sequences with IMGT/GENE-DB human TR gene sequences. A later analysis assigned CDR3 sequences and most-parsimonious VDJ recombination scenarios with the TCRdist pipeline. In a later analysis, each TCR beta chain was defined by its CDR3 amino acid sequence together with its V-gene family, and reads lacking a unique V-gene family were excluded. A later analysis removed over 500 highly shared, low-generation-probability nucleotide sequences to deal with suspected cross-contamination and a sequencing artifact. For each public chain, a later analysis derived a clonal expansion index from normalized ranks of inferred template counts within each repertoire. Generation probabilities in a later analysis came from a VDJ recombination model fitted to out-of-frame rearrangements, and those results were checked against IGoR. In a later analysis, hypergeometric tests were used to score TCR-TCR, TCR-HLA and TCR-CMV co-occurrence, with a repertoire-size bias correction applied to TCR pairs. A later analysis estimated false discovery rates by permuting HLA or CMV assignments 20 times. In a later analysis, co-occurring TCRs were grouped using DBSCAN, and TCRdist sequence similarity was added for clustering within HLA-allele-positive subsets. For co-occurrence clustering, repertoires with fewer than 30,000 or more than 120,000 public chains were excluded, along with a handful of repertoires with anomalous nucleotide sharing. The source is immuneACCESS, and TCRdb retained only in-frame sequences with V and J called. Part of the clones is not carried over; for the studies checked, unresolved V genes explain less than half of this, and the remainder is unexplained. That table supplies the V and J calls and clone size; D and trimming were determined from the DNA. Here the sample has 150,000 to 200,000 clones; roughly 74% occur a single time. 4.5% to 7.5% of the sample rests with the top ten.

The study at large found these results: Because the 87-base-pair reads could not distinguish some IMGT-functional V segments, including TRBV6-2 and TRBV6-3, those segments were excluded. A few of the identified cytomegalovirus-associated TCR beta chains were confirmed in vitro to be specific for cytomegalovirus antigens. While some public TCRs were present in many individuals, most TCR sequences turned up only very rarely across donors. Assigning TCR associations to individual alleles was difficult when HLA alleles, especially DR and DQ, strongly co-occurred. According to a later genetic analysis, donors in an Asian-associated ancestry cluster had fewer N-insertions in productive TCRs than the roughly 670-donor mean. A total of 164 TCR beta chains were listed by the study as associated with cytomegalovirus. According to a later analysis, TCR association rates differed among HLA loci, with DRB1 alleles showing the most associated TCRs and HLA-C alleles showing the fewest. In a later analysis, HLA-associated TCR beta chains showed more clonal expansion and lower generation probabilities than non-associated chains that were equally common. An association between a missense DCLRE1C variant and V-gene and J-gene trimming of TCR beta chains was found in a later genetic analysis and replicated in an independent cohort. In a later analysis, several top co-occurrence clusters were reported to appear linked to parvovirus B19, influenza, CMV and Epstein-Barr virus. Broadly in line with IMGT annotations, most TCR beta V segments showed up in productive rearrangements about 87% or about 30% of the time in an earlier analysis of 587 of the donors. A further reported finding was that TCR beta sequences accurately predicted the HLA-A and HLA-B alleles for most subjects in the first cohort. A later analysis found that most CMV-associated TCR beta chains appeared HLA-restricted, with HLA associations seemingly driven largely by CMV exposure. A later analysis associated about 17,000 TCR beta sequences with specific HLA alleles at a false discovery rate of 0.05. This cohort had only TCR beta chains sequenced, and the lack of alpha or paired-chain data limited which features could be detected. Roughly uniform sequencing depth across donors was assumed in presence/absence analyses, although this assumption may not hold. The earlier analysis of a few hundred of the donors excluded roughly 16 rarely observed V segments, including chromosome 9 orphons, because counts were too low. The sequencing pipeline was judged likely to have produced a cluster of highly shared sequence variants as a technical artifact. Immune exposure information for the cohort was limited to CMV serostatus. Linkage disequilibrium might explain the correlated functional status among segregating V segments, but an unknown experimental factor could not be excluded. HLA typing was unavailable for some donors at each locus, so association tests used only the typed subset. The authors suggested that the approach could potentially be extended to other disease states and immunological phenotypes. The classifier was reported to diagnose cytomegalovirus status with high specificity and sensitivity in both the original and validation cohorts.

Points on this clone: The clone's antigen remains unknown. No much larger clone exists at a distance of one base, and base qualities are not known.

The cohort was made up of 666 healthy bone marrow donors. Cohort members were all nominally healthy when sampled, although unrecorded immune exposures were likely present. The donor tested CMV seropositive, placing the donor among the approximately 310 seropositive members of the cohort. Each donor provided a peripheral blood sample, and peripheral blood mononuclear cells were used for TCR beta sequencing. The Qiagen DNeasy Blood Extraction Kit was used to extract genomic DNA from the blood cell samples. Sequencing input: PBMCs. This receptor chain uses TRBV10-3 and TRBJ2-3; 9 junctional bases match TRBD2. The clonotype comes from a woman in her 30s in good health and CMV-seropositive. Here the CDR3 is given as CAIRPTSGSTDTQYF. The sequenced DNA is TGTGCCATCAGACCTACTAGCGGGAGCACAGATACGCAGTATTTT.